Listed below are T cell receptor beta chains from one sample, sequenced in a study of CD8+ T cells in alopecia areata. Repertoires were generated with immunoSEQ multiplex PCR, while TCRdb's copy carries only in-frame clones and drops some. The sample gives 150,000 to 200,000 clones, 50% to 70% of which show up once; approximately 0.9% is in the top ten. This specimen consisted of CD4+ T cells sorted from blood, obtained at week 4, from a patient treated with tofacitinib. The receptors here all came from a human donor with alopecia areata. Each CDR3 is given with its conserved first and last residue. D genes are given only for firm matches. Clone size is given for some rows only: seen once, a few or many times, or a class if the clone is expanded.

few	TRBD2	TRBJ2-1	TRBV7-9	CASSLNPGLAGFNEQFF	TGTGCCAGCAGCTTGAACCCGGGACTAGCGGGGTTCAATGAGCAGTTCTTC
NA	TRBD1	TRBJ1-1	TRBV30	CAWKGQSPEAFF	TGTGCCTGGAAGGGACAGTCCCCTGAAGCTTTCTTT
NA	NA	TRBJ2-7	TRBV30	CAWSPGTTLSEQYF	TGTGCCTGGAGCCCCGGGACCACTCTCTCCGAGCAGTACTTC
NA	TRBD1	TRBJ1-4	TRBV30	CAWEQGAKEKLFF	TGTGCCTGGGAACAGGGGGCAAAGGAAAAACTGTTTTTT
NA	NA	TRBJ1-5	TRBV30	CAWSGGNSNQPQHF	TGTGCCTGGAGTGGAGGGAATAGCAATCAGCCCCAGCATTTT
once	NA	TRBJ2-1	TRBV5-1	CASTYQIGNEQFF	TGCGCCAGCACGTATCAAATAGGGAATGAGCAGTTCTTC
few	TRBD2	TRBJ2-5	TRBV7-2	CASSGGTSGSRETQYF	TGTGCCAGCAGCGGTGGGACTAGCGGATCTCGAGAGACCCAGTACTTC
NA	NA	TRBJ2-3	TRBV7-9	CASSLQDLGNTQYF	TGTGCCAGCAGCCTACAAGATCTAGGCAATACGCAGTATTTT
NA	NA	TRBJ2-3	TRBV5-1	CASSLGERGWDTQYF	TGCGCCAGCAGCTTGGGCGAAAGGGGTTGGGATACGCAGTATTTT
NA	NA	TRBJ1-1	TRBV25-1	CASSEQGAHAEAFF	TGTGCCAGCAGTGAACAGGGTGCTCACGCTGAAGCTTTCTTT
once	TRBD1	TRBJ1-1	TRBV7-9	CASSLAGQGWNTEAFF	TGTGCCAGCAGCTTAGCTGGACAGGGATGGAACACTGAAGCTTTCTTT
NA	NA	TRBJ1-2	TRBV6-5	CASSYEVNYGYTF	TGTGCCAGCAGTTACGAGGTTAACTATGGCTACACCTTC
NA	TRBD2	TRBJ2-7	TRBV25-1	CASTGGLGDEQYF	TGTGCCAGCACGGGGGGGCTTGGGGACGAGCAGTACTTC
NA	NA	TRBJ2-5	TRBV29-1	CSVEHRALQETQYF	TGCAGCGTTGAGCACAGGGCCCTCCAAGAGACCCAGTACTTC
few	TRBD2	TRBJ2-1	TRBV29-1	CSVEASTSGGYNEQFF	TGCAGCGTTGAAGCCTCCACTAGCGGGGGTTACAATGAGCAGTTCTTC
NA	NA	TRBJ1-1	TRBV29-1	CSAGIWGTEAFF	TGCAGCGCCGGAATATGGGGCACTGAAGCTTTCTTT
NA	NA	TRBJ2-7	TRBV5-1	CASSRATGEPSAEQYF	TGCGCCAGCAGCCGCGCCACAGGAGAACCCTCTGCCGAGCAGTACTTC
NA	NA	TRBJ2-2	TRBV29-1	CSVVVAASYTGELFF	TGCAGCGTTGTAGTCGCAGCTTCGTACACCGGGGAGCTGTTTTTT
NA	TRBD2	TRBJ2-3	TRBV7-9	CASSSASGGTDTQYF	TGTGCCAGCAGCTCGGCTAGCGGAGGGACAGATACGCAGTATTTT
NA	TRBD2	TRBJ2-5	TRBV2	CASTLAGGQETQYF	TGTGCCAGCACGCTAGCGGGGGGGCAAGAGACCCAGTACTTC
NA	TRBD1	TRBJ2-7	TRBV29-1	CSGGTDYEQYF	TGCAGCGGAGGGACAGACTACGAGCAGTACTTC
NA	NA	TRBJ1-1	TRBV30	CAWSQGIPTLNTEAFF	TGTGCCTGGAGTCAGGGGATCCCCACTTTGAACACTGAAGCTTTCTTT
NA	NA	TRBJ1-5	TRBV30	CAFNAVSNQPQHF	TGTGCCTTTAACGCGGTTAGCAATCAGCCCCAGCATTTT
NA	NA	TRBJ2-7	TRBV30	CAWSNSQGHRF	TGTGCCTGGAGTAACTCCCAGGGACACCGGTTC